Following are 19 T cell receptor beta chains from one sample sequenced in a study of shared clonotypes between healthy human individuals. CD8 cells regarded as naive lacked CD45RO, were positively chosen for CCR7, and omitted terminally differentiated effector memory CD45RA+ cells. The protocol was immunoSEQ multiplex PCR, while the TCRdb copy is restricted to in-frame clones and leaves out a portion. The data show a few million clones, 85% to 95% seen once. Specimen: naive CD8+ T cells from PBMCs. The origin of the receptors is a man between 18 and 35 years old in good health. Some clones in this sample may be carry-over from other donors' samples.

Worth noting for this clone: Other DNA sequences in the sample encode the same CDR3. This sequence joins TRBV27 and TRBJ1-5; D remains ambiguous. V shed 4 bases and J shed 0 bases, with 7 bases lying between them. Germline CDR1 MNHEY, CDR2 SMNVEV (reference sequence). This CDR3 region has 14 residues. The CDR3 spells CASSSVGSNQPQHF. CDR3 DNA: TGTGCCAGCAGTTCCGTCGGTAGCAATCAGCCCCAGCATTTT.

This clone was recorded once. The chain employs TRBV5-1 and TRBJ2-4, with D maybe TRBD2 (6 bases). From germline, CDR1 is SGHRS and CDR2 YFSETQ. The CDR3 is 15 residues long. V lost 0 bases and J lost 6, with 13 bases in between. Here the CDR3 reads CASSLDRGTGNIQYF. The DNA for the CDR3 is TGCGCCAGCAGCTTGGATCGGGGGACGGGAAACATTCAGTACTTC.

The chain is built from TRBV28 and TRBJ2-7; a possible D gene is TRBD1 (6 bases). The CDR3 is 13 residues long. The germline CDR1 and CDR2 sequences are MDHEN and SYDVKM. V was cut by 10 bases and J by 2 bases, with 15 bases left in between. CDR3 in DNA: TGTGCCACATCAGAAACAGGGACCTACGAGCAGTACTTC. It codes for CATSETGTYEQYF.

The chain combines TRBV29-1 with TRBJ1-1; perhaps TRBD1 as D (6 bases). CDR3 length: 12 amino acids. Trimming removed 7 bases at V and 4 bases at J, with 13 bases between. Germline V gives CDR1 SQVTM, CDR2 ANQGSEA. CDR3 coding DNA: TGCAGCGGCCAAACAGGGCCCACTGAAGCTTTCTTT. Translated: CSGQTGPTEAFF. The full variable domain, rest sourced from reference TRBV29-1 and TRBJ1-1, is SAVISQKPSRDICQRGTSLTIQCQVDSQVTMMFWYRQQPGQSLTLIATANQGSEATYESGFVIDKFPISRPNLTFSTLTVSNMSPEDSSIYLCSGQTGPTEAFFGQGTRLTVV.

The chain carries TRBV4-2 and TRBJ2-7; no firm D call. This CDR3 contains 16 residues. Trimming removed 1 base at V and 4 bases at J, with 17 bases between. Germline V lookup: CDR1 LGHNA, CDR2 YNFKEQ. CDR3 bases: TGTGCCAGCAGCCAAGTAGTTGGCGGCAGGCCTTACGAGCAGTACTTC. It encodes CASSQVVGGRPYEQYF.

V is TRBV4-1 and J is TRBJ2-1, with D perhaps TRBD2 (5 bases). Trimming removed 1 base at V and 6 bases at J, with 7 bases between. Germline lookup yields CDR1 MGHRA and CDR2 YSYEKL. The CDR3 runs to 13 residues. The CDR3 DNA is TGCGCCAGCAGCCAAGCCGCGGGCAATGAGCAGTTCTTC. Translated: CASSQAAGNEQFF.

The J gene is TRBJ1-3, the V gene TRBV7-9; D ambiguous. CDR3 size: 16 residues. V was trimmed by 3 bases and J by 5 bases, leaving 17 bases between them. Germline CDR1 is SEHNR and CDR2 is FQNEAQ (reference sequence). The CDR3 DNA reads TGTGCCAGCAGCTTGAATAGTCGCCAGCCCAGAAACACCATATATTTT. It is translated as CASSLNSRQPRNTIYF. Using reference TRBV7-9 and TRBJ1-3 for the parts outside the CDR3, the full variable domain is DTGVSQNPRHKITKRGQNVTFRCDPISEHNRLYWYRQTLGQGPEFLTYFQNEAQLEKSRLLSDRFSAERPKGSFSTLEIQRTEQGDSAMYLCASSLNSRQPRNTIYFGEGSWLTVV.

V is TRBV5-1 and J is TRBJ2-7; TRBD2 matches at 7 bases. The V gene's germline CDR1 is SGHRS and CDR2 YFSETQ. V lost 4 bases to trimming and J lost 0 bases; unmatched junction nucleotides: 7. The CDR3 length is 15 residues. CDR3 sequence (DNA): TGCGCCAGCAGCCTGCCGGGGGACTACTCCTACGAGCAGTACTTC. It encodes CASSLPGDYSYEQYF.

The chain is built from TRBV7-3 and TRBJ2-1, with D perhaps matching TRBD1 or TRBD2 (5 bases each). The CDR3 contains 17 residues. Trimming pared 1 base from V and 8 bases from J, leaving 21 bases between. Looked up from germline, CDR1 is SGHTA and CDR2 is FQGTGA. This chain's CDR3 is CASSLRGAAPRYDEQFF. The CDR3 bases are TGTGCCAGCAGCTTAAGAGGGGCAGCTCCACGGTACGATGAGCAGTTCTTC.

The rearrangement joins TRBV6-1 to TRBJ2-7, with a tentative D call TRBD1 (6 bases). The CDR3 is 14 amino acids. CDR1 is MNHNS, CDR2 SASEGT, per germline. V lost 10 bases and J 3 bases, leaving 19 bases between the germline ends. The CDR3 loop is CATRQDPLGYEQYF. The CDR3 nucleotides read TGTGCCACCCGACAGGACCCCCTGGGCTACGAGCAGTACTTC.

V gene TRBV6-1 combines with J gene TRBJ2-7; D is uncertain. CDR3 size: 14 residues. CDR1 is MNHNS, CDR2 SASEGT, per germline. Trimming took off 3 bases at V and 4 bases at J, with 13 bases between the two ends. CDR3 bases: TGTGCCAGCAGTGACCGGACGGATGGTTACGAGCAGTACTTC. Its translation: CASSDRTDGYEQYF.

The chain joins TRBV15 to TRBJ2-7, with D possibly TRBD1 on 5 matching bases. The germline V gene has CDR1 LNHNV and CDR2 YYDKDF (reference sequence). The CDR3 spans 15 residues. Trimming shortened V by 5 bases and J by 6 bases, and 20 bases separated the two germline ends. CDR3: CATSRPPVGDLEQYF. For the CDR3, the DNA is TGTGCCACCAGCCGCCCTCCGGTAGGGGATCTCGAGCAGTACTTC.

The chain joins TRBV11-3 to TRBJ2-2; D is tentatively TRBD1 or TRBD2 (5 bases each). The germline V and J ends were trimmed by 2 bases and 2 bases, with 15 bases remaining between them. This CDR3 has 17 amino acids. CDR1 SGHNT and CDR2 YENEEA come from the germline V gene. CDR3 sequence reads: CASSLTRRGVNTGELFF. As DNA, the CDR3 is TGTGCCAGCAGCTTAACTAGAAGAGGGGTAAACACCGGGGAGCTGTTTTTT.

The chain joins TRBV7-9 to TRBJ2-1; TRBD2 aligns across 7 bases. CDR3 size: 16 residues. Germline-derived CDR1 and CDR2 are SEHNR and FQNEAQ (reference sequence). After removal of 4 bases from V and 2 bases from J, the junction contained 8 bases not matched to a gene. In nucleotides, the CDR3 is TGTGCCAGCAGCTCCCCGGAAACTAGCGCCTACAATGAGCAGTTCTTC. Translating gives CASSSPETSAYNEQFF.

This chain uses TRBV6-5 with TRBJ2-1, with 7 bases fitting TRBD2. Looked up from germline, CDR1 is MNHEY and CDR2 is SVGAGI. The CDR3 has 15 amino acids. The trim removed 7 bases at V and 6 bases at J, leaving 12 bases unmatched. Here the CDR3 DNA reads TGTGCCAGCAAGGCCGGGCTAGCGGTTTTCAATGAGCAGTTCTTC. It encodes CASKAGLAVFNEQFF.

Turning to this clone: At the DNA level, this CDR3 is encoded by other sequences in the same sample as well. The V gene is TRBV28, the J gene TRBJ2-1; D may be TRBD1 (6 bases). The CDR3 loop spans 11 amino acids. Per the germline V gene, CDR1 is MDHEN and CDR2 is SYDVKM. The V end lost 8 bases, the J end lost 6 bases, and 8 bases lay between the germline ends. DNA for the CDR3: TGTGCCAGCTCACAGGGCAATGAGCAGTTCTTC. Translating it yields CASSQGNEQFF.

The CDR3 nucleotides read TGCGCCAGCAGCTTAAAGGGAAACGAGCAGTTCTTC. Its protein is CASSLKGNEQFF. V usage is TRBV5-1 and J usage is TRBJ2-1, with D unresolved. This CDR3 comprises 12 residues. CDR1 and CDR2 (germline): SGHRS, YFSETQ. Trimming took off 2 bases at V and 10 bases at J, with 10 bases between the two ends.

This clone was seen a single time. V is TRBV5-1 and J is TRBJ2-1, with a weak D call TRBD2 (7 bases). The CDR3 consists of 15 residues. From germline, CDR1 is SGHRS and CDR2 YFSETQ. Trimming removed 4 bases at V and 7 bases at J, with 18 bases between. The CDR3 sequence: CASSQVGGRLNEQFF. CDR3 nucleotides: TGCGCCAGCAGCCAGGTGGGGGGGCGCTTGAATGAGCAGTTCTTC.

This clone was observed a single time. The chain is built from TRBV27 and TRBJ1-2; D call uncertain. V was pared by 7 bases and J by 2 bases, with 17 bases between. Germline V gene lookup returns CDR1 MNHEY and CDR2 SMNVEV (reference sequence). There are 15 residues in the CDR3. The CDR3 DNA reads TGTGCCAGCAAGTCCCGAACCGGGGAGAACTATGGCTACACCTTC. It translates to CASKSRTGENYGYTF.